This is a list of T cell receptor beta chains from one sample in a study of technical replicates of blood from a handful of donors. Sequencing used immunoSEQ multiplex PCR; TCRdb keeps in-frame clones, though not all of them. The data show tens of thousands of clones, around nine tenths seen once. The sample taken for sequencing was T cells isolated from PBMCs. The receptors were gathered from a human donor in good health. Both conserved end residues are trimmed from each CDR3. Fields, in order: clone size, J gene, V gene, D gene, CDR3 protein. D genes are given only for firm matches. Clone size is given for some rows only: seen once, a few or many times, or a class if the clone is expanded.

clone_size: .; j_call: TRBJ2-2; v_call: TRBV5-1; d_call: .; cdr3_aa: ASSLAGEGLF
clone_size: .; j_call: TRBJ2-3; v_call: TRBV2; d_call: TRBD2; cdr3_aa: ASSELAGGPDTQY
clone_size: .; j_call: TRBJ2-7; v_call: TRBV7-8; d_call: .; cdr3_aa: ASSPRHEVYEQY
clone_size: .; j_call: TRBJ1-5; v_call: TRBV19; d_call: TRBD1; cdr3_aa: ASSPTDRGFVQPQH
clone_size: .; j_call: TRBJ2-1; v_call: TRBV29-1; d_call: TRBD2; cdr3_aa: SVESTSSYNEQF
clone_size: once; j_call: TRBJ1-1; v_call: TRBV5-5; d_call: .; cdr3_aa: ASSSQDTEAF
clone_size: .; j_call: TRBJ2-2; v_call: TRBV7-3; d_call: .; cdr3_aa: ASSFGLANTGELF
clone_size: .; j_call: TRBJ1-2; v_call: TRBV30; d_call: .; cdr3_aa: AWSVRWQGREDYGYT
clone_size: .; j_call: TRBJ2-5; v_call: TRBV25-1; d_call: .; cdr3_aa: ASSELVWETQY
clone_size: once; j_call: TRBJ2-1; v_call: TRBV11-2; d_call: TRBD1; cdr3_aa: ASSYTGGGFYNEQF
clone_size: .; j_call: TRBJ1-2; v_call: TRBV13; d_call: .; cdr3_aa: ASSLNTGLNYGYT
clone_size: .; j_call: TRBJ1-2; v_call: TRBV4-2; d_call: .; cdr3_aa: ASSQDRGIGGYT
clone_size: .; j_call: TRBJ2-7; v_call: TRBV29-1; d_call: TRBD1; cdr3_aa: SVARTGGGYEQY
clone_size: .; j_call: TRBJ1-1; v_call: TRBV19; d_call: .; cdr3_aa: ASTDLFSGRNTEAF
clone_size: .; j_call: TRBJ2-5; v_call: TRBV7-2; d_call: .; cdr3_aa: ASSLLGRETQY
clone_size: once; j_call: TRBJ2-1; v_call: TRBV27; d_call: .; cdr3_aa: ASSYSSYNEQF
clone_size: .; j_call: TRBJ1-3; v_call: TRBV5-8; d_call: .; cdr3_aa: ASSLGLSGNTIY
clone_size: .; j_call: TRBJ2-1; v_call: TRBV7-8; d_call: .; cdr3_aa: ASGEGGTYNEQF
clone_size: .; j_call: TRBJ1-1; v_call: TRBV21-1; d_call: .; cdr3_aa: ASSKAMWRAEAF
clone_size: few; j_call: TRBJ2-5; v_call: TRBV4-1; d_call: .; cdr3_aa: ASSQEDYDRQETQY
clone_size: .; j_call: TRBJ1-2; v_call: TRBV25-1; d_call: .; cdr3_aa: ASSPETGTNYGYT
clone_size: once; j_call: TRBJ1-1; v_call: TRBV11-1; d_call: TRBD1; cdr3_aa: ASSENRGKAF